This T cell receptor (beta chain) was recovered during a study of control samples from healthy donors and cancer patients. Using immunoSEQ multiplex PCR, the repertoire was profiled, and TCRdb retains in-frame clones only, with some absent. The data show around 140,000 clones, roughly 90% seen once. The CDR3 has 12 amino acids. The V end was cut by 0 bases, the J end by 10 bases, with 7 bases between. Germline loops: CDR1 LGHDT, CDR2 YNNKEL (reference sequence). Sequenced input: blood. This sequence originates from a man in his forties or fifties in good health. The V call is TRBV3-1 (or the pseudogene TRBV3-2), the J call TRBJ2-1; D perhaps matches TRBD2 (6 bases). The CDR3 DNA follows: TGTGCCAGCAGCCAAGAGGGGAGGGAGCAGTTCTTC. Translated, it gives CASSQEGREQFF.